This T cell receptor (beta chain) was identified in a study of identical twins. Study outcomes and limitations: Whereas memory repertoires showed no such difference, abundant cord blood beta clonotypes carried fewer insertions. Out-of-frame alpha sequences shared between twins exhibited an excess of low generation probability.

CDR3 length: 14 residues. The ends were cut back, 5 bases at V and 5 bases at J, with 11 bases in the middle. In germline, CDR1 is KGHDR, CDR2 SFDVKD. One entry per CDR3 protein results from TCRdb running MiXCR on the 5' RACE reads. Of about 250,000 distinct CDR3 sequences in the sample, approximately 8% are singletons; the top ten hold over 5%. Remarks on this clonotype: The antigen is not known.

The data were also submitted as part of a second study, on yellow fever vaccine responses in identical twins. That study reports: Twins' vaccine T cell responses reportedly seemed partly convergent and partly personalized.

Source material: CD8+ T cells sorted from blood. This TCR derives from a woman aged 18-29 years in good health. The chain recombines TRBV24-1 with TRBJ2-2; possibly TRBD1 for D (5 bases). The CDR3 here is CATSALQDTGELFF. In DNA form, the CDR3 reads TGTGCCACCAGTGCCCTACAGGATACCGGGGAGCTGTTTTTT.